One sample yielded the 22 T cell receptor beta chains listed below, sequenced in a study of shared clonotypes between healthy human individuals. Some clones are missing from TCRdb's copy, which holds only in-frame ones; the method was immunoSEQ multiplex PCR. The data show roughly 220,000 clones, approximately 70% seen once. Sequencing was carried out using memory CD4+ T cells sorted from blood. The subset is: CD45RA-negative fraction. These receptors all stem from a man under 40 in good health.

The rearrangement joins TRBV28 to TRBJ1-5; 7 nucleotides line up with TRBD1. Per the germline V gene, CDR1 is MDHEN and CDR2 is SYDVKM. V lost 4 bases and J lost 4; bases outside the gene matches: 16. The CDR3 totals 18 residues. The CDR3 spells CASSSEPARQGMNQPQHF. The CDR3 region has the DNA TGTGCCAGCAGTTCGGAACCCGCGAGACAGGGTATGAATCAGCCCCAGCATTTT.

This chain connects TRBV6-1 to TRBJ2-1; maybe TRBD1 (6 bases). This CDR3 is 13 amino acids long. Germline loops: CDR1 MNHNS, CDR2 SASEGT. V lost 4 bases to trimming and J lost 13 bases, with 17 bases between them. The CDR3, as DNA: TGTGCCAGCAGTGTGGAAAAAGGGGGTGATCAGTTCTTC. It is translated as CASSVEKGGDQFF.

Notes on this clone: This sample includes further DNA sequences coding for the same CDR3. The rearrangement links TRBV7-9 to TRBJ1-5, with D uncertain. The V end lost 0 bases, the J end lost 0 bases, and 6 bases lay between the germline ends. Germline V gene lookup returns CDR1 SEHNR and CDR2 FQNEAQ (reference sequence). This CDR3 region has 15 residues. CDR3 protein: CASSLAGDSNQPQHF. In DNA, the CDR3 is TGTGCCAGCAGCTTAGCAGGAGATAGCAATCAGCCCCAGCATTTT.

The chain joins TRBV7-6 to TRBJ2-7, with D hard to call. Trimming removed 5 bases from V and 1 base from J, with 12 bases in between. CDR3 length: 14 residues. Germline V lookup: CDR1 SGHVS, CDR2 FNYEAQ. For the CDR3, the DNA is TGTGCCAGCAGCAATACGGACGGTTCCTACGAGCAGTACTTC. Amino acid sequence: CASSNTDGSYEQYF.

The rearrangement uses TRBV6-5 and TRBJ2-7, with D hard to call. Trimming removed 7 bases from V and 4 bases from J, with 11 bases in between. This CDR3 is 12 amino acids long. CDR1 MNHEY and CDR2 SVGAGI come from the germline V gene. CDR3 in amino acids: CASKGTGYEQYF. CDR3 bases: TGTGCCAGCAAGGGAACTGGGTACGAGCAGTACTTC.

This chain uses TRBV28 with TRBJ2-1; 10 nucleotides align to TRBD2. Unmatched junction bases numbered 14, after V lost 5 bases and J lost 7 bases. Germline V CDR1 and CDR2: MDHEN, SYDVKM. There are 17 residues in the CDR3. The CDR3: CASSPPGGLAGVNEQFF. The CDR3 DNA follows: TGTGCCAGCAGTCCACCCGGAGGGCTAGCGGGAGTTAATGAGCAGTTCTTC.

The rearrangement joins TRBV15 to TRBJ1-4; D is unclear. This CDR3 spans 13 amino acids. V lost 2 bases, J lost 7 bases, and 8 bases lay in between. The germline V gene has CDR1 LNHNV and CDR2 YYDKDF (reference sequence). The CDR3 DNA is TGTGCCACCAGCAGAATCATCGGTGAAAAACTGTTTTTT. Translation gives CATSRIIGEKLFF.

The V call is TRBV6-1, the J call TRBJ2-7; D is ambiguous. This CDR3 spans 12 amino acids. The V and J ends lost 8 bases and 6 bases respectively, with 14 bases between them. Germline V CDR1 and CDR2: MNHNS, SASEGT. The CDR3 loop reads CASSRRTGEQYF. DNA of the CDR3: TGTGCCAGCTCCCGTCGGACGGGCGAGCAGTACTTC.

The J gene is TRBJ1-2, the V gene TRBV7-9; D ambiguous. Germline V gene data show CDR1 as SEHNR and CDR2 as FQNEAQ (reference sequence). V shed 1 base and J shed 2 bases, with 8 bases lying between them. The CDR3 has 14 amino acids. The CDR3 DNA follows: TGTGCCAGCAGCTTAGGTGCCAGGAACTATGGCTACACCTTC. Protein product: CASSLGARNYGYTF.

V is TRBV7-9 and J is TRBJ2-3; no reliable D call. This CDR3 is built from 14 residues. V was pared by 3 bases and J by 6 bases, with 13 bases between. The germline V gene encodes CDR1 SEHNR and CDR2 FQNEAQ (reference sequence). For the CDR3, the DNA is TGTGCCAGCAGCTTTTCCGGTCAGAGGGATACGCAGTATTTT. This gives the protein CASSFSGQRDTQYF.

This clone was detected only a few times. The V call is TRBV7-9, the J call TRBJ1-4; TRBD1 aligns across 7 bases. V shed 5 bases, J shed 3 bases, and the junction held 3 bases outside the gene matches. This CDR3 spans 14 amino acids. The germline gives CDR1 SEHNR, CDR2 FQNEAQ (reference sequence). CDR3 amino acids: CASSTGQSNEKLFF. The CDR3 region has the DNA TGTGCCAGCAGCACGGGACAGTCTAATGAAAAACTGTTTTTT. Using reference TRBV7-9 and TRBJ1-4 for the parts outside the CDR3, the full variable domain is DTGVSQNPRHKITKRGQNVTFRCDPISEHNRLYWYRQTLGQGPEFLTYFQNEAQLEKSRLLSDRFSAERPKGSFSTLEIQRTEQGDSAMYLCASSTGQSNEKLFFGSGTQLSVL.

A single count supports this clone. The chain employs TRBV7-2 and TRBJ1-1, with a possible D match to TRBD1 (5 bases). CDR3 length: 14 residues. Germline V gene sequence: CDR1 SGHTA, CDR2 FQGNSA. Trimming stripped 7 bases from V and 0 bases from J, with 12 bases between. CDR3 in amino acids: CASILGGMNTEAFF. The CDR3 nucleotides read TGTGCCAGCATCCTGGGGGGGATGAACACTGAAGCTTTCTTT.

This clone was picked up many times. The CDR3 DNA sequence: TGTGCCAGCAGTCCGAAACGGGATTACGTGGTCAATGAGCAGTTCTTC. It codes for CASSPKRDYVVNEQFF. The V gene is TRBV25-1, the J gene TRBJ2-1, with D possibly matching TRBD2 (5 bases). V was shortened by 5 bases and J by 6 bases, with 20 bases between the two germline ends. CDR1 is MGHDK, CDR2 SYGVNS, per germline. The CDR3 has 16 residues.

The V gene is TRBV11-2, the J gene TRBJ1-5; D may be TRBD1 (6 bases). CDR3 length equals 17 residues. Between the trimmed V and J ends, which lost 5 bases and 0 bases, there was a span of 17 bases. The germline V gene has CDR1 SGHAT and CDR2 FQNNGV. The CDR3 DNA follows: TGTGCCAGCAGCCCCTTGTGGACAGAAAATAGCAATCAGCCCCAGCATTTT. It codes for CASSPLWTENSNQPQHF. The variable domain in full, with the rest retrieved from reference TRBV11-2 and TRBJ1-5, is EAGVAQSPRYKIIEKRQSVAFWCNPISGHATLYWYQQILGQGPKLLIQFQNNGVVDDSQLPKDRFSAERLKGVDSTLKIQPAKLEDSAVYLCASSPLWTENSNQPQHFGDGTRLSIL.

The V gene is TRBV5-4, the J gene TRBJ2-1; the match to TRBD1 covers 7 bases. CDR1 is SGHNT and CDR2 is YYREEE in the germline V gene (reference sequence). This CDR3 is built from 15 residues. Trimming cost V 0 bases and J 5 bases; bases outside gene matches: 5. The CDR3 DNA reads TGTGCCAGCAGCTTGGGTACAGGGGCGAACAATGAGCAGTTCTTC. It yields the protein CASSLGTGANNEQFF.

This clone was counted many times. This chain joins TRBV2 and TRBJ2-7, with 9 bases matching TRBD1. The trim removed 5 bases at V and 1 base at J, leaving 12 bases unmatched. Germline V gene lookup returns CDR1 SNHLY and CDR2 FYNNEI. This CDR3 region has 17 residues. DNA for the CDR3: TGTGCCAGCAGTCCGGCCGGGACAGGGTTTGGATCCTACGAGCAGTACTTC. Its protein is CASSPAGTGFGSYEQYF.

The chain recombines TRBV5-1 with TRBJ2-3; D is unresolved. The V and J ends lost 1 base and 0 bases respectively, with 9 bases between them. The CDR3 is 15 amino acids. Looked up from germline, CDR1 is SGHRS and CDR2 is YFSETQ. The DNA of the CDR3 is TGCGCCAGCAGCTTGTCAAACCCGAGCACAGATACGCAGTATTTT. Amino acid sequence: CASSLSNPSTDTQYF.

The CDR3 reads CASSYRAGTEAFF. CDR3 coding DNA: TGTGCCAGCAGCTACAGGGCGGGGACTGAAGCTTTCTTT. The J gene is TRBJ1-1, the V gene TRBV27, with a tentative D call TRBD1 (6 bases). V was shortened by 6 bases and J by 5 bases, with 13 bases between the two germline ends. This CDR3 spans 13 amino acids. Germline V CDR1 and CDR2: MNHEY, SMNVEV (reference sequence).

The sample holds many counts of this clone. The chain couples TRBV7-2 to TRBJ2-7; 7 nucleotides agree with TRBD2. V dropped 1 base and J dropped 4; count of bases not matched to a gene: 10. The CDR3 is 16 residues long. From germline, CDR1 is SGHTA and CDR2 FQGNSA. The CDR3 DNA reads TGTGCCAGCAGCTTAGTAGGCGGGAGAACGAGGTACGAGCAGTACTTC. Its translation: CASSLVGGRTRYEQYF.

This chain joins TRBV7-9 and TRBJ2-7; no firm D call. The CDR3 has 13 amino acids. V dropped 4 bases and J dropped 8 bases, with 15 bases sitting between them. CDR1 is SEHNR and CDR2 is FQNEAQ in the germline V gene (reference sequence). CDR3 sequence reads: CASSSPTRRKQYF. Here the CDR3 DNA reads TGTGCCAGCAGCTCCCCGACCAGACGTAAGCAGTACTTC.

As DNA, the CDR3 is TGTGCCACCAGCAGAGAGCTAGCGGGAGCCAATGAGCAGTTCTTC. Its protein is CATSRELAGANEQFF. V is TRBV15 and J is TRBJ2-1, with 10 bases fitting TRBD2. V shed 0 bases and J 6 bases; nucleotides not matched to a gene: 2. This CDR3 has 15 amino acids. Per germline, CDR1 LNHNV and CDR2 YYDKDF (reference sequence). The whole variable domain, remainder taken from reference TRBV15 and TRBJ2-1, is DAMVIQNPRYQVTQFGKPVTLSCSQTLNHNVMYWYQQKSSQAPKLLFHYYDKDFNNEADTPDNFQSRRPNTSFCFLDIRSPGLGDTAMYLCATSRELAGANEQFFGPGTRLTVL.

This clone was observed a handful of times. Written as DNA, the CDR3 is TGTGCCAGCAGCTTGGGGGCGGGTGGTGAAAAACTGTTTTTT. Encoded protein: CASSLGAGGEKLFF. The chain links TRBV5-5 to TRBJ1-4; D not certain. The CDR3 contains 14 residues. In germline, CDR1 is SGHKS, CDR2 YYEKEE (reference sequence). The V gene lost 0 bases and the J gene lost 7 bases, with 10 bases spanning the gap.